This is a list of T cell receptor beta chains from one sample in a study of control samples from healthy donors and cancer patients. TCRdb's table, derived via immunoSEQ multiplex PCR, lists solely in-frame clones and lacks some. The table records 120,000 or so clones, about 87% of them present only once. What was sequenced was blood. These receptors originate from a man in his 60s in good health. Each CDR3 is given with its conserved first and last residue. D genes are given only for firm matches. Not every row has a clone size; where given, it reads once, few, many or a size class.

d_gene: NA
v_gene: TRBV27
j_gene: TRBJ2-7
abundance: NA
CDR3aa: CASSFQGTLGQYF
CDR3nt: TGTGCCAGCAGTTTTCAAGGTACCTTGGGGCAGTACTTC

d_gene: TRBD1
v_gene: TRBV7-2
j_gene: TRBJ1-2
abundance: NA
CDR3aa: CASSPGQGNYGYTF
CDR3nt: TGTGCCAGCAGCCCTGGACAGGGTAACTATGGCTACACCTTC

d_gene: NA
v_gene: TRBV19
j_gene: TRBJ1-5
abundance: NA
CDR3aa: CASSIPGVNMPQHF
CDR3nt: TGTGCCAGTAGTATTCCAGGGGTCAACATGCCCCAGCATTTT

d_gene: NA
v_gene: TRBV19
j_gene: TRBJ1-2
abundance: NA
CDR3aa: CASSAGRTYGYTF
CDR3nt: TGTGCCAGTAGTGCAGGACGGACTTATGGCTACACCTTC

d_gene: TRBD1
v_gene: TRBV7-2
j_gene: TRBJ1-4
abundance: NA
CDR3aa: CASSAGTGPHEKLFF
CDR3nt: TGTGCCAGCAGCGCCGGGACAGGGCCACATGAAAAACTGTTTTTT

d_gene: TRBD1
v_gene: TRBV3-1/TRBV3-2
j_gene: TRBJ1-6
abundance: NA
CDR3aa: CASRPGTDNSPLHF
CDR3nt: TGTGCCAGCAGACCCGGGACAGACAATTCACCCCTCCACTTT

d_gene: NA
v_gene: TRBV3-1/TRBV3-2
j_gene: TRBJ1-2
abundance: NA
CDR3aa: CASSDTHGYTF
CDR3nt: TGTGCCAGCAGCGACACCCACGGCTACACCTTC

d_gene: NA
v_gene: TRBV7-9
j_gene: TRBJ1-1
abundance: few
CDR3aa: CASSPIQGKNTEAFF
CDR3nt: TGTGCCAGCAGCCCAATCCAGGGAAAGAACACTGAAGCTTTCTTT

d_gene: TRBD1
v_gene: TRBV7-8
j_gene: TRBJ1-5
abundance: few
CDR3aa: CASSLLSAGGASNQPQHF
CDR3nt: TGTGCCAGCAGCCTGCTCTCCGCAGGGGGTGCTAGCAATCAGCCCCAGCATTTT

d_gene: NA
v_gene: TRBV3-1/TRBV3-2
j_gene: TRBJ2-1
abundance: NA
CDR3aa: CASSQDLVREQFF
CDR3nt: TGTGCCAGCAGCCAAGATCTAGTGCGTGAGCAGTTCTTC

d_gene: NA
v_gene: TRBV5-1
j_gene: TRBJ2-5
abundance: few
CDR3aa: CASSSIPGEGTQYF
CDR3nt: TGCGCCAGCAGCTCAATCCCAGGGGAGGGGACCCAGTACTTC

d_gene: NA
v_gene: TRBV5-1
j_gene: TRBJ1-1
abundance: NA
CDR3aa: CASNLGSGGRLNTEAFF
CDR3nt: TGCGCCAGCAACTTAGGGTCAGGAGGCCGTTTGAACACTGAAGCTTTCTTT

d_gene: NA
v_gene: TRBV7-2
j_gene: TRBJ2-7
abundance: NA
CDR3aa: CASSLRYEQYF
CDR3nt: TGTGCCAGCAGTCTAAGATACGAGCAGTACTTC

d_gene: NA
v_gene: TRBV28
j_gene: TRBJ1-3
abundance: NA
CDR3aa: CASESGTTSGNTIYF
CDR3nt: TGTGCCAGCGAATCCGGAACAACCTCTGGAAACACCATATATTTT

d_gene: NA
v_gene: TRBV11-3
j_gene: TRBJ2-3
abundance: NA
CDR3aa: CASSLGGRGGDTQYF
CDR3nt: TGTGCCAGCAGCTTAGGCGGCAGGGGAGGAGATACGCAGTATTTT

d_gene: NA
v_gene: TRBV10-3
j_gene: TRBJ2-7
abundance: NA
CDR3aa: CAISPASSYEQYF
CDR3nt: TGTGCCATCAGTCCAGCGAGCTCCTACGAGCAGTACTTC

d_gene: TRBD1
v_gene: TRBV7-2
j_gene: TRBJ2-5
abundance: NA
CDR3aa: CASSWSAGGTMETQYF
CDR3nt: TGTGCCAGCAGCTGGAGTGCAGGGGGCACGATGGAGACCCAGTACTTC

d_gene: NA
v_gene: TRBV5-4
j_gene: TRBJ2-5
abundance: NA
CDR3aa: CASSLAWVGGPVETQYF
CDR3nt: TGTGCCAGCAGCTTGGCCTGGGTGGGGGGGCCCGTAGAGACCCAGTACTTC

d_gene: NA
v_gene: TRBV5-5
j_gene: TRBJ1-2
abundance: NA
CDR3aa: CASSLVTSYGYTF
CDR3nt: TGTGCCAGCAGCTTGGTGACCTCCTATGGCTACACCTTC

d_gene: TRBD1
v_gene: TRBV27
j_gene: TRBJ2-7
abundance: NA
CDR3aa: CASKQGTVVDEQYF
CDR3nt: TGTGCCAGCAAACAAGGGACAGTTGTCGACGAGCAGTACTTC

d_gene: TRBD1
v_gene: TRBV5-6
j_gene: TRBJ2-7
abundance: NA
CDR3aa: CASSPRDRGYEQYF
CDR3nt: TGTGCCAGCAGCCCCCGGGACAGGGGCTACGAGCAGTACTTC

d_gene: NA
v_gene: TRBV28
j_gene: TRBJ1-5
abundance: few
CDR3aa: CASSSPGGRAQPQHF
CDR3nt: TGTGCCAGCAGTTCTCCGGGGGGCCGCGCACAGCCCCAGCATTTT

d_gene: NA
v_gene: TRBV7-3
j_gene: TRBJ1-1
abundance: NA
CDR3aa: CASSLSGVRSMNTEAFF
CDR3nt: TGTGCCAGCAGCTTAAGTGGCGTGAGGTCTATGAACACTGAAGCTTTCTTT

d_gene: NA
v_gene: TRBV12-3/TRBV12-4
j_gene: TRBJ1-2
abundance: few
CDR3aa: CASSETATYGYTF
CDR3nt: TGTGCCAGCAGTGAGACAGCGACCTACGGCTACACCTTC

d_gene: NA
v_gene: TRBV30
j_gene: TRBJ2-3
abundance: NA
CDR3aa: CAWSSGLPSTDTQYF
CDR3nt: TGTGCCTGGAGTTCAGGACTTCCGAGCACAGATACGCAGTATTTT

d_gene: TRBD1
v_gene: TRBV6-1
j_gene: TRBJ1-5
abundance: NA
CDR3aa: CASSEIAGTGVGQPQHF
CDR3nt: TGTGCCAGCAGTGAAATAGCCGGGACAGGGGTAGGCCAGCCCCAGCATTTT

d_gene: NA
v_gene: TRBV6-5
j_gene: TRBJ1-1
abundance: NA
CDR3aa: CASVRAGNTEAFF
CDR3nt: TGTGCCAGCGTTAGGGCGGGGAACACTGAAGCTTTCTTT

d_gene: TRBD1
v_gene: TRBV12-3/TRBV12-4
j_gene: TRBJ1-2
abundance: NA
CDR3aa: CASRGDSYGYTF
CDR3nt: TGTGCCAGCAGGGGGGACAGCTATGGCTACACCTTC

d_gene: NA
v_gene: TRBV18
j_gene: TRBJ2-7
abundance: NA
CDR3aa: CASSPPKGIAGREQYF
CDR3nt: TGTGCCAGCTCACCCCCTAAGGGTATCGCAGGTCGCGAGCAGTACTTC

d_gene: NA
v_gene: TRBV6-5
j_gene: TRBJ2-7
abundance: NA
CDR3aa: CASRLNRVSYEQYF
CDR3nt: TGTGCCAGTAGGCTGAACCGGGTCTCCTACGAGCAGTACTTC

d_gene: TRBD2
v_gene: TRBV9
j_gene: TRBJ2-3
abundance: NA
CDR3aa: CASTRGLEERTQYF
CDR3nt: TGTGCCAGCACGAGGGGACTAGAGGAGCGTACGCAGTATTTT

d_gene: NA
v_gene: TRBV7-3
j_gene: TRBJ1-6
abundance: NA
CDR3aa: CASSSNPRNNSPLHF
CDR3nt: TGTGCCAGCAGCTCCAATCCCCGGAATAATTCACCCCTCCACTTT

d_gene: NA
v_gene: TRBV6-1
j_gene: TRBJ1-1
abundance: NA
CDR3aa: CASSENTEAFF
CDR3nt: TGTGCCAGCAGTGAGAACACTGAAGCTTTCTTT

d_gene: NA
v_gene: TRBV28
j_gene: TRBJ1-3
abundance: NA
CDR3aa: CASSLLGGNTIYF
CDR3nt: TGTGCCAGCAGTTTATTGGGGGGGAACACCATATATTTT

d_gene: NA
v_gene: TRBV7-9
j_gene: TRBJ2-5
abundance: NA
CDR3aa: CASSLGPQETQYF
CDR3nt: TGTGCCAGCAGCTTAGGTCCCCAAGAGACCCAGTACTTC

d_gene: TRBD1
v_gene: TRBV19
j_gene: TRBJ2-3
abundance: NA
CDR3aa: CASKTGDPDTQYF
CDR3nt: TGTGCCAGTAAGACAGGGGACCCAGATACGCAGTATTTT

d_gene: NA
v_gene: TRBV7-9
j_gene: TRBJ1-2
abundance: NA
CDR3aa: CASSPQPIYGYTF
CDR3nt: TGTGCCAGCAGCCCACAGCCCATTTATGGCTACACCTTC

d_gene: NA
v_gene: TRBV5-1
j_gene: TRBJ2-5
abundance: NA
CDR3aa: CASSRAGSPEETQYF
CDR3nt: TGCGCCAGCAGCCGGGCGGGATCGCCAGAAGAGACCCAGTACTTC

d_gene: NA
v_gene: TRBV7-9
j_gene: TRBJ1-6
abundance: NA
CDR3aa: CASSLAGPILDSPLHF
CDR3nt: TGTGCCAGCAGTCTGGCGGGGCCGATATTGGATTCACCCCTCCACTTT

d_gene: NA
v_gene: TRBV6-5
j_gene: TRBJ2-3
abundance: NA
CDR3aa: CATRGGLGADTQYF
CDR3nt: TGTGCCACCAGGGGGGGACTAGGCGCAGATACGCAGTATTTT

d_gene: NA
v_gene: TRBV19
j_gene: TRBJ1-4
abundance: NA
CDR3aa: CASSIDAGEKLFF
CDR3nt: TGTGCCAGTAGTATAGATGCCGGAGAAAAACTGTTTTTT

d_gene: NA
v_gene: TRBV5-1
j_gene: TRBJ2-2
abundance: NA
CDR3aa: CASSLQGLNTGELFF
CDR3nt: TGCGCCAGCAGCTTGCAAGGACTTAACACCGGGGAGCTGTTTTTT

d_gene: NA
v_gene: TRBV19
j_gene: TRBJ2-1
abundance: NA
CDR3aa: CASTPGVYNEQFF
CDR3nt: TGTGCCAGTACCCCAGGGGTCTACAATGAGCAGTTCTTC

d_gene: TRBD1
v_gene: TRBV4-1
j_gene: TRBJ1-3
abundance: NA
CDR3aa: CASSFTGGAGNTIYF
CDR3nt: TGCGCCAGCAGTTTTACAGGGGGCGCAGGAAACACCATATATTTT

d_gene: NA
v_gene: TRBV25-1
j_gene: TRBJ1-2
abundance: NA
CDR3aa: CASSAPGQRYGYTF
CDR3nt: TGTGCCAGCAGTGCTCCCGGACAGCGCTATGGCTACACCTTC

d_gene: TRBD1
v_gene: TRBV19
j_gene: TRBJ1-1
abundance: NA
CDR3aa: CASSIYPQGTMNTEAFF
CDR3nt: TGTGCCAGTAGTATTTACCCACAGGGGACGATGAACACTGAAGCTTTCTTT

d_gene: NA
v_gene: TRBV28
j_gene: TRBJ2-7
abundance: NA
CDR3aa: CASSPGQSSYEQYF
CDR3nt: TGTGCCAGCAGTCCTGGACAGAGCTCCTACGAGCAGTACTTC

d_gene: NA
v_gene: TRBV5-1
j_gene: TRBJ2-3
abundance: NA
CDR3aa: CASSLGSGSDTQYF
CDR3nt: TGCGCCAGCAGCTTGGGATCGGGGTCAGATACGCAGTATTTT

d_gene: TRBD1
v_gene: TRBV3-1/TRBV3-2
j_gene: TRBJ1-2
abundance: once
CDR3aa: CASSQPTTGGLNYGYTF
CDR3nt: TGTGCCAGCAGCCAACCGACGACAGGGGGTCTTAACTATGGCTACACCTTC

d_gene: NA
v_gene: TRBV5-6
j_gene: TRBJ1-5
abundance: NA
CDR3aa: CASSFGSGSNQPQHF
CDR3nt: TGTGCCAGCAGCTTTGGAAGTGGGTCCAATCAGCCCCAGCATTTT

d_gene: NA
v_gene: TRBV2
j_gene: TRBJ2-2
abundance: NA
CDR3aa: CASSGGQLDTGELFF
CDR3nt: TGTGCCAGCAGCGGAGGACAGTTAGACACCGGGGAGCTGTTTTTT

d_gene: NA
v_gene: TRBV4-1
j_gene: TRBJ2-1
abundance: NA
CDR3aa: CASSQAVGEINEQFF
CDR3nt: TGCGCCAGCAGCCAAGCGGTCGGGGAAATCAATGAGCAGTTCTTC

d_gene: NA
v_gene: TRBV5-1
j_gene: TRBJ1-1
abundance: few
CDR3aa: CASSLDGTTTTEAFF
CDR3nt: TGCGCCAGCAGCTTGGATGGGACGACGACGACTGAAGCTTTCTTT